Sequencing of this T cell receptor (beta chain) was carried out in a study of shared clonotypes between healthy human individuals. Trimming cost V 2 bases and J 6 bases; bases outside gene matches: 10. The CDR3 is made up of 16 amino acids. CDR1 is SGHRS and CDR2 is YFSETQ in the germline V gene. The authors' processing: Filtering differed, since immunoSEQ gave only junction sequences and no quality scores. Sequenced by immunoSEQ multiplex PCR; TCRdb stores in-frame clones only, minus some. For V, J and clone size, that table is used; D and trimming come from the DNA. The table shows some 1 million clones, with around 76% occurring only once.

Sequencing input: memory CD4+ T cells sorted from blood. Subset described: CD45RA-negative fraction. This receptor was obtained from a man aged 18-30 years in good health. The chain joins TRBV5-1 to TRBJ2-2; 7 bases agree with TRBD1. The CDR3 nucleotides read TGCGCCAGCAGCTTACAGGGGAAGGAAGGGGCCGGGGAGCTGTTTTTT. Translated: CASSLQGKEGAGELFF.